These T cell receptor beta chains were read from a single sample in a study of shared clonotypes between healthy human individuals. Repertoires were generated with immunoSEQ multiplex PCR, while TCRdb's copy carries only in-frame clones and drops some. The data contain 650,000 to 800,000 clones, just over 90% of them singletons. Specimen: naive CD8+ T cells sorted from blood. The source is a man aged 25-40 years in good health. Both conserved end residues are part of each CDR3. The D gene is left open where the match is weak. Clone size is given for some rows only: seen once, a few or many times, or a class if the clone is expanded.

J gene,V gene,clone size,D gene,CDR3 DNA,CDR3 protein
TRBJ2-2,TRBV19,.,.,TGTGCCAGTAGTGCCACAGGAGCGGAAGGCACCGGGGAGCTGTTTTTT,CASSATGAEGTGELFF
TRBJ2-1,TRBV9,.,.,TGTGCCAGCAGCGTAAGGGACACTGAGCAGTTCTTC,CASSVRDTEQFF
TRBJ2-1,TRBV15,once,.,TGTGCCACCAGCAGAGATGACGAAGTGCAGTTCTTC,CATSRDDEVQFF
TRBJ2-5,TRBV6-4,.,TRBD1,TGTGCCAGCAGTCCGGAACAGGGGGCTACAGAGACCCAGTACTTC,CASSPEQGATETQYF
TRBJ1-2,TRBV9,.,.,TGTGCCAGCAGCGGAAGCTCAGGGTATGGCTACACCTTC,CASSGSSGYGYTF
TRBJ2-1,TRBV28,few,.,TGTGCCAGCAGTTTCTACAATGAGCAGTTCTTC,CASSFYNEQFF
TRBJ2-7,TRBV9,.,TRBD2,TGTGCCAGCAGCGTCGGCGGGAGGGCCAGGGAGCAGTACTTC,CASSVGGRAREQYF
TRBJ2-7,TRBV27,.,.,TGTGCCAGCAGTTTACGGGCCTCCTACGAGCAGTACTTC,CASSLRASYEQYF
TRBJ2-1,TRBV7-8,.,TRBD2,TGTGCCAGCAGCTTAGTCCCCAGCGGGAGGGACAATGAGCAGTTCTTC,CASSLVPSGRDNEQFF
TRBJ2-7,TRBV5-5,.,.,TGTGCCAGCAGCCTGGACGTCCTTACCTACGAGCAGTACTTC,CASSLDVLTYEQYF
TRBJ2-5,TRBV28,.,TRBD2,TGTGCCAGCAGTTTATCCACTAGCGGCAACGAAGAGACCCAGTACTTC,CASSLSTSGNEETQYF
TRBJ2-3,TRBV6-5,few,TRBD1,TGTGCCAGCAGTTTTTCCGGGACAGGCACAGATACGCAGTATTTT,CASSFSGTGTDTQYF
TRBJ2-7,TRBV7-9,.,TRBD2,TGTGCCAGCAGCTTAGTGCAGAGGGGGACTAGCGGCTACGAGCAGTACTTC,CASSLVQRGTSGYEQYF
TRBJ2-4,TRBV7-9,.,TRBD2,TGTGCCAGCAGCTCTCACACTAGCGGGAGTGACATTCAGTACTTC,CASSSHTSGSDIQYF
TRBJ2-7,TRBV5-8,.,TRBD1,TGTGCCAGCAGCTTTGCCCCCGGGACAGGGGCCTACGAGCAGTACTTC,CASSFAPGTGAYEQYF
TRBJ2-5,TRBV28,.,TRBD2,TGTGCCAGCAGTTTACCACTAGCGGGAGAGACCCAGTACTTC,CASSLPLAGETQYF
TRBJ1-2,TRBV27,once,TRBD1,TGTGCCAGCAGTTTATCTGGACAGGGGAGATCAAACTATGGCTACACCTTC,CASSLSGQGRSNYGYTF
TRBJ2-7,TRBV7-9,.,.,TGTGCCAGCAGCTTAGGTCATCTCTACGAGCAGTACTTC,CASSLGHLYEQYF
TRBJ2-1,TRBV27,.,.,TGTGCCAGCAGTTTAGGGCCTAGTAATGAGCAGTTCTTC,CASSLGPSNEQFF
TRBJ1-2,TRBV6-4,.,.,TGTGCCAGACCCAAGGCCTATGGCTACACCTTC,CARPKAYGYTF